This note documents a single T cell receptor (beta chain) sequence. The entry originates in a study of blood T cell repertoires in COVID-19. Study-level background: COVID-19 samples collected from the United States, Italy and Spain covered acute and convalescent phases. PBMCs, B-cell-depleted T cells, or T cells were the source of the cDNA or gDNA that made up the material.

Original processing notes: Using reference gene primer amplification, nucleated cell counts were estimated. Clones were sequenced by immunoSEQ multiplex PCR, and TCRdb holds only the in-frame ones, with some missing. The DNA gave D and trimming, while V, J and clone size come from that table. The sample shows around 250,000 clones, under 85% of them seen only once. CDR3 length equals 14 residues. Trimming took 5 bases from V and 6 from J; bases not matched to a gene: 3. The V gene's germline CDR1 is MNHEY and CDR2 SMNVEV (reference sequence). The sequenced material came from peripheral blood. The TCR sequence derives from a man under 40 who had recovered from COVID-19. The gene calls are TRBV27 and TRBJ2-2, with 10 bases fitting TRBD1. CDR3 in amino acids: CASSNGQGAGELFF. CDR3 sequence (DNA): TGTGCCAGCAGTAACGGACAGGGGGCCGGGGAGCTGTTTTTT.